This T cell receptor (beta chain) appears in the sequencing data of a study of Ad26.COV2.S vaccination and SARS-CoV-2 variants. The CDR3 spans 15 residues. Germline-derived CDR1 and CDR2 are SGDLS and YYNGEE. The V and J ends lost 4 bases and 4 bases respectively, with 12 bases between them. Libraries were prepared by immunoSEQ multiplex PCR; TCRdb keeps only in-frame clonotypes and omits some of them. The table includes roughly 500,000 clones, around nine tenths detected once. Treatment defined: over 15 received Ad26.COV2.S at low or high dose, single or two shots; 5 received placebo; per-sample allocation not given. Repertoires come from day 63 after the first vaccine or placebo injection.

The receptor was derived from a person between 18 and 59 years old who received the Ad26.COV2.S COVID-19 vaccine or a placebo. Sequenced material: peripheral blood, taken in a trial of Ad26.COV2.S vaccine versus placebo. The chain combines TRBV9 with TRBJ2-6; possible D gene TRBD1, 6 bases. DNA for the CDR3: TGTGCCAGCAGCCCACAGGGTGCAGGGGCCAACGTCCTGACTTTC. Translated: CASSPQGAGANVLTF.